This entry lists 11 T cell receptor beta chains sequenced from one sample in a study of Ad26.COV2.S vaccination and SARS-CoV-2 variants. Method: immunoSEQ multiplex PCR; TCRdb's copy keeps in-frame clones and lacks some. The sample includes about 350,000 clones, 70% to 90% of them seen just once. Treatment given: roughly 20 received Ad26.COV2.S at low or high dose, single or two shots; about 5 received placebo; per-sample allocation not given. All samples were drawn on day 63, counting from the first vaccine or placebo injection. The specimen was peripheral blood, collected in a trial of Ad26.COV2.S vaccine versus placebo. All receptors derive from a person aged 18-65 years who received the Ad26.COV2.S COVID-19 vaccine or a placebo.

The rearrangement links TRBV30 to TRBJ1-1, with 8 bases fitting TRBD1. This CDR3 has 12 residues. Germline values: CDR1 GTSNPN, CDR2 SVGIG (reference sequence). The junction had 6 bases not matched to a gene; V was cut back by 7 bases and J by 5 bases. The CDR3 region has the DNA TGTGCCTCCAACAGGGGGGAGACTGAAGCTTTCTTT. It translates to CASNRGETEAFF.

V gene TRBV5-1 combines with J gene TRBJ2-1; D is ambiguous. In germline, CDR1 is SGHRS, CDR2 YFSETQ. Deletions cut 4 bases from V and 7 bases from J, with 15 bases between. The CDR3 loop spans 14 amino acids. The CDR3 protein is CASSILDSENEQFF. As DNA, the CDR3 is TGCGCCAGCAGCATCCTCGACTCGGAAAATGAGCAGTTCTTC.

The chain carries TRBV11-2 and TRBJ1-1, with D unclear. The CDR3 extends over 14 amino acids. Trimming removed 1 base at V and 10 bases at J, with 16 bases between. The germline CDR1 and CDR2 sequences are SGHAT and FQNNGV. The CDR3 nucleotides are TGTGCCAGCAGCTTAGTGGAACGTGCGCGGGGAGCTTTCTTT. It yields the protein CASSLVERARGAFF.

The chain uses TRBV11-2 and TRBJ2-7, with 7 bases identical to TRBD1. Germline V gene sequence: CDR1 SGHAT, CDR2 FQNNGV. Germline trimming cut 2 bases from V and 3 bases from J; bases unmatched to any gene: 7. This CDR3 spans 15 amino acids. The CDR3 loop reads CASSLSRGQIYEQYF. For the CDR3, the DNA is TGTGCCAGCAGCTTATCCCGGGGACAGATCTACGAGCAGTACTTC.

This clone was observed a single time. The V and J genes are TRBV6-5 and TRBJ2-7, with 10 bases matching TRBD1. V gave up 2 bases and J gave up 2 bases; unmatched junction bases: 0. Germline V gene lookup returns CDR1 MNHEY and CDR2 SVGAGI. The CDR3 consists of 14 residues. This chain's CDR3 is CASSYGTGAYEQYF. Written as DNA, the CDR3 is TGTGCCAGCAGTTACGGGACAGGGGCCTACGAGCAGTACTTC.

The gene calls are TRBV27 and TRBJ2-7; D possibly corresponds to TRBD2 (6 bases). The CDR3 extends over 15 amino acids. Germline-derived CDR1 and CDR2 are MNHEY and SMNVEV (reference sequence). Trimming removed 2 bases at V and 1 base at J, with 12 bases between. The CDR3 region has the DNA TGTGCCAGCAGTTTACAGCGGGTAGGATCCTACGAGCAGTACTTC. Its protein product is CASSLQRVGSYEQYF.

The V and J genes are TRBV2 and TRBJ2-7; either TRBD1 or TRBD2 may fit D (5 bases each). V gave up 4 bases and J gave up 6 bases, with 16 bases separating them. Germline lookup yields CDR1 SNHLY and CDR2 FYNNEI. The CDR3 loop spans 14 amino acids. CDR3 sequence: CASSARGFAGEQYF. CDR3 DNA sequence: TGTGCCAGCAGTGCTCGGGGCTTCGCCGGCGAGCAGTACTTC.

The chain is built from TRBV15 and TRBJ2-2; 7 positions match TRBD1. V shed 2 bases, J shed 0 bases, and the junction held 6 bases outside the gene matches. The CDR3 runs to 17 residues. CDR1 is LNHNV, CDR2 YYDKDF, per germline (reference sequence). The CDR3, as DNA: TGTGCCACCAGCAGAAGGCCGGACAGGCCGAACACCGGGGAGCTGTTTTTT. Translation: CATSRRPDRPNTGELFF.

V and J are TRBV5-1 and TRBJ1-1; D is unresolved. V lost 3 bases to trimming and J lost 0 bases, with 12 bases between them. Germline loops: CDR1 SGHRS, CDR2 YFSETQ. The CDR3 contains 15 residues. The CDR3 bases are TGCGCCAGCAGCTCGGAGACCGCAATGAACACTGAAGCTTTCTTT. This encodes CASSSETAMNTEAFF.

This sequence joins TRBV2 and TRBJ1-3, with D possibly matching TRBD1 (5 bases). The V gene lost 2 bases and the J gene lost 3 bases, with 23 bases spanning the gap. Germline CDR1 reads SNHLY; CDR2 reads FYNNEI. The CDR3 spans 19 residues. The CDR3 here is CASSETEWGGWGVGNTIYF. CDR3 coding DNA: TGTGCCAGCAGTGAAACGGAATGGGGCGGTTGGGGAGTTGGAAACACCATATATTTT. Together with reference TRBV2 and TRBJ1-3, the CDR3 gives the full variable domain: EPEVTQTPSHQVTQMGQEVILRCVPISNHLYFYWYRQILGQKVEFLVSFYNNEISEKSEIFDDQFSVERPDGSNFTLKIRSTKLEDSAMYFCASSETEWGGWGVGNTIYFGEGSWLTVV.

J is TRBJ2-1 and V is TRBV7-2; TRBD2 agrees at 9 bases. Trimming removed 6 bases from V and 5 bases from J; junction bases left unmatched: 8. CDR1 SGHTA and CDR2 FQGNSA come from the germline V gene. The CDR3 is made up of 15 amino acids. The CDR3 loop is CASRHASGVNNEQFF. In nucleotides, the CDR3 is TGTGCCAGCAGGCATGCTAGCGGGGTAAACAATGAGCAGTTCTTC.